This record looks at one T cell receptor beta chain sequence and its context. Sequencing was performed with immunoSEQ multiplex PCR; in TCRdb, only in-frame clones are kept and a portion is missing. The data hold some 180,000 clones, with approximately 80% observed a single time. These data are taken from a study of blood T cell repertoires in COVID-19. The material sequenced was PBMCs or T cells enriched from blood (not recorded which). The clonotype comes from a woman in her fifties or sixties with acute COVID-19.

This chain's CDR3 is CASSLSFSGGQETQYF. The CDR3 coding sequence is TGTGCCAGCAGCTTAAGCTTTAGCGGGGGTCAAGAGACCCAGTACTTC. This chain joins TRBV7-9 and TRBJ2-5, with TRBD2 identical over 9 bases. The CDR3 loop spans 16 amino acids. J lost 2 bases, V lost 2 bases, and 6 bases had no gene match. CDR1 is SEHNR and CDR2 is FQNEAQ in the germline V gene (reference sequence).